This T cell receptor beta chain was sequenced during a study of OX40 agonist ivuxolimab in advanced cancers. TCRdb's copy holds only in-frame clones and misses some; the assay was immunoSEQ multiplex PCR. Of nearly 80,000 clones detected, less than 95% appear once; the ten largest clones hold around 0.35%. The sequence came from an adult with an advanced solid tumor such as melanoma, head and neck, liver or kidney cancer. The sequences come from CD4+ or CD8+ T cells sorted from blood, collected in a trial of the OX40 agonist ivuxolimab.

DNA for the CDR3: TGTGCCAGCAGTTCGTCGAGAGGGGGGGGTCTGGAGACCCAGTACTTC. Residues: CASSSSRGGGLETQYF. The V and J genes are TRBV28 and TRBJ2-5; D is possibly TRBD2 (7 bases). This CDR3 contains 16 residues. V was cut by 4 bases and J by 5 bases, with 20 bases left in between. CDR1 is MDHEN, CDR2 SYDVKM, per germline.